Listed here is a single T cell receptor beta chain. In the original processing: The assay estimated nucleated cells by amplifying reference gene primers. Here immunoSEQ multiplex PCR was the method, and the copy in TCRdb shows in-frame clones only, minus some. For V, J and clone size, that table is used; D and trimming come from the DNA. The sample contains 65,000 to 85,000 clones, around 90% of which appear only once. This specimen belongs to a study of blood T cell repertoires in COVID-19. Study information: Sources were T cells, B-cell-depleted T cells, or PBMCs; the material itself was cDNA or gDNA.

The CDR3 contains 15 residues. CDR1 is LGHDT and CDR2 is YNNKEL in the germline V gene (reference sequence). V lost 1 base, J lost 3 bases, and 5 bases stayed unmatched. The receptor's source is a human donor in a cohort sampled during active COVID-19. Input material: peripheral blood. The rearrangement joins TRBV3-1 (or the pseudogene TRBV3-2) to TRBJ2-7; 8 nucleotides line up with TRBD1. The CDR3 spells CASSQGTGGGYEQYF. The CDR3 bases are TGTGCCAGCAGCCAAGGAACAGGGGGAGGCTACGAGCAGTACTTC.